One sample yielded the 24 T cell receptor beta chains listed below, sequenced in a study of blood T cell repertoires in COVID-19. TCRdb keeps only in-frame clones here, not all; method: immunoSEQ multiplex PCR. The sample holds fewer than 350,000 clones; approximately 86% are singletons and the top ten take about 2.2%. The sample consisted of peripheral blood. The receptors originated from a woman younger than 45 who had recovered from COVID-19.

This chain links TRBV3-1 (or the pseudogene TRBV3-2) with TRBJ2-2; D might be TRBD1 (6 bases). Per germline, CDR1 LGHDT and CDR2 YNNKEL (reference sequence). V lost 0 bases, J lost 6 bases, and 14 bases lay in between. The CDR3 covers 16 residues. The CDR3 DNA sequence: TGTGCCAGCAGCCAAGATAGGGCAGGGGATCCCGGGGAGCTGTTTTTT. Translating gives CASSQDRAGDPGELFF.

J is TRBJ1-2 and V is TRBV28, with D unclear. The CDR3 has 13 amino acids. The V end lost 5 bases, the J end lost 8 bases, and 15 bases lay between the germline ends. Germline V CDR1 and CDR2: MDHEN, SYDVKM. The CDR3 DNA reads TGTGCCAGCAGTCCTAGAGCCGTTCTCGGCTACACCTTC. Translating it yields CASSPRAVLGYTF.

The V call is TRBV5-1, the J call TRBJ1-1; D is uncertain. The CDR3 is 12 residues long. The V gene lost 7 bases and the J gene lost 3 bases, with 10 bases spanning the gap. Germline values: CDR1 SGHRS, CDR2 YFSETQ. The DNA for the CDR3 is TGCGCCAGCCTATCTGAGGACACTGAAGCTTTCTTT. Encoded protein: CASLSEDTEAFF.

This clone was observed a few times. J is TRBJ1-4 and V is TRBV5-5, with D possibly TRBD1 on 5 matching bases. Germline assignment: CDR1 SGHKS and CDR2 YYEKEE (reference sequence). V lost 0 bases to trimming and J lost 8 bases, with 8 bases between them. CDR3 length: 13 residues. CDR3 sequence (DNA): TGTGCCAGCAGCTTGGCAGGGCTCGAAAAACTGTTTTTT. Its translation is CASSLAGLEKLFF.

The rearrangement links TRBV27 to TRBJ2-1; perhaps TRBD2 as D (7 bases). The V end was cut by 8 bases, the J end by 5 bases, with 16 bases between. The CDR3 sequence is 14 residues long. The V gene's germline CDR1 is MNHEY and CDR2 SMNVEV (reference sequence). The CDR3 here is CASSRGAGNNEQFF. CDR3 coding DNA: TGTGCCAGCTCTCGGGGGGCCGGGAACAATGAGCAGTTCTTC.

The gene calls are TRBV6-4 and TRBJ2-2, with 9 nucleotides matching TRBD2. The trim removed 4 bases at V and 2 bases at J, leaving 2 bases unmatched. Per germline, CDR1 MRHNA and CDR2 SNTAGT. The CDR3 covers 15 residues. CDR3 nucleotide sequence: TGTGCCAGCAGTGCGACTAGCGGAAACACCGGGGAGCTGTTTTTT. Amino acids: CASSATSGNTGELFF.

V is TRBV12-3 or TRBV12-4 and J is TRBJ1-6, with a weak D call TRBD1 (6 bases). Trimming shortened V by 5 bases and J by 8 bases, and 10 bases separated the two germline ends. There are 13 residues in the CDR3. CDR3 residues: CASSTKGDSPLHF. CDR3 nucleotide sequence: TGTGCCAGCAGTACTAAGGGGGATTCACCCCTCCACTTT.

The chain carries TRBV5-4 and TRBJ1-6; perhaps TRBD1 as D (6 bases). The germline V gene has CDR1 SGHNT and CDR2 YYREEE (reference sequence). Trimming cost V 0 bases and J 2 bases, with 12 bases left between them. The CDR3 totals 17 residues. CDR3 coding DNA: TGTGCCAGCAGCTTGGGCCAGGGGATCCCCTATAATTCACCCCTCCACTTT. Protein sequence: CASSLGQGIPYNSPLHF.

The chain combines TRBV7-2 with TRBJ1-4; 7 positions match TRBD1. Germline V gene data show CDR1 as SGHTA and CDR2 as FQGNSA. The ends lost 2 bases at V and 7 bases at J; junction bases unmatched: 7. The CDR3 has 15 amino acids. The CDR3 coding sequence is TGTGCCAGCAGCTTAAATACAGGGGTACGTGAAAAACTGTTTTTT. Translation: CASSLNTGVREKLFF.

The rearrangement joins TRBV28 to TRBJ1-5; 11 bases map to TRBD1. Germline V gene data show CDR1 as MDHEN and CDR2 as SYDVKM. J gave up 3 bases and V 6 bases, and 4 bases lay outside the gene matches. The CDR3 contains 15 residues. The CDR3 is CASRRTGGSNQPQHF. In DNA, the CDR3 is TGTGCCAGCAGGAGGACAGGGGGCTCCAATCAGCCCCAGCATTTT.

The rearrangement links TRBV27 to TRBJ2-7; D might be TRBD2 (6 bases). Germline V gives CDR1 MNHEY, CDR2 SMNVEV (reference sequence). The V end was cut by 6 bases, the J end by 1 base, with 16 bases between. This CDR3 comprises 15 residues. Here the CDR3 DNA reads TGTGCCAGCAGGAAGAACCGGGACTCGTCCTACGAGCAGTACTTC. It codes for CASRKNRDSSYEQYF.

The rearrangement links TRBV5-1 to TRBJ2-6, with a tentative D call TRBD2 (6 bases). There are 16 residues in the CDR3. V was cut by 9 bases and J by 3 bases, with 19 bases left in between. In germline, CDR1 is SGHRS, CDR2 YFSETQ. CDR3 nucleotides: TGCGCCACCCATGGAGGGGCAGGGAGTGGGGCCAACGTCCTGACTTTC. Protein sequence: CATHGGAGSGANVLTF.

This chain joins TRBV30 and TRBJ2-2; a weak D match, TRBD1 (6 bases). CDR3 length: 14 residues. Germline CDR1 GTSNPN, CDR2 SVGIG (reference sequence). V shed 3 bases and J shed 2 bases, with 10 bases lying between them. CDR3 nucleotides: TGTGCCTGGAGCCGGACAGCTAACACCGGGGAGCTGTTTTTT. This translates into CAWSRTANTGELFF.

This clone appeared a single time. CDR3 nucleotides: TGTGCCAGCAGCTTAAGGGGTTTAACCTACGAGCAGTACTTC. Translation: CASSLRGLTYEQYF. The rearrangement joins TRBV7-8 to TRBJ2-7; D might be TRBD1 (5 bases). The CDR3 runs 14 residues. Germline loops: CDR1 SGHVS, CDR2 FQNEAQ. Trimming cost V 2 bases and J 2 bases, with 10 bases left between them.

As DNA, the CDR3 is TGTGCCAGCAGAACAGGGGTGGCCTATGGCTACACCTTC. Protein product: CASRTGVAYGYTF. This chain uses TRBV27 with TRBJ1-2; 7 bases fit TRBD1. Per germline, CDR1 MNHEY and CDR2 SMNVEV (reference sequence). With V trimmed by 6 bases and J by 4 bases, 5 bases remained unmatched. The CDR3 totals 13 residues.

This clone has only a few counts. The J gene is TRBJ1-5, the V gene TRBV5-4, with D perhaps matching TRBD1 (5 bases). Germline loops: CDR1 SGHNT, CDR2 YYREEE (reference sequence). The CDR3 consists of 14 residues. Trimming left V 0 bases short and J 4 bases short, with 8 bases between. CDR3 in amino acids: CASSLGGRNQPQHF. The DNA for the CDR3 is TGTGCCAGCAGCTTGGGGGGCAGAAATCAGCCCCAGCATTTT.

The rearrangement links TRBV5-1 to TRBJ2-7; 9 bases agree with TRBD2. The CDR3 runs 18 residues. Trimming cost V 1 base and J 0 bases; bases outside gene matches: 11. CDR1 and CDR2 (germline): SGHRS, YFSETQ. The CDR3 loop is CASSLYLAGTLSSYEQYF. For the CDR3, the DNA is TGCGCCAGCAGCTTGTATCTAGCGGGGACCCTGAGCTCCTACGAGCAGTACTTC.

The rearrangement joins TRBV3-1 (or the pseudogene TRBV3-2) to TRBJ2-5; 11 nucleotides line up with TRBD2. Germline V gene sequence: CDR1 LGHDT, CDR2 YNNKEL (reference sequence). The CDR3 spans 16 residues. J was trimmed by 2 bases and V by 1 base; bases with no gene match: 3. The CDR3, as DNA: TGTGCCAGCAGCCAAGCAACTAGCGGGGGTCAAGAGACCCAGTACTTC. This encodes CASSQATSGGQETQYF.

The chain joins TRBV18 to TRBJ2-3; D remains ambiguous. CDR3 size: 12 residues. From germline, CDR1 is KGHSH and CDR2 LQKENI. V was clipped by 4 bases and J by 2 bases, with 4 bases between them. CDR3: CASSLNTDTQYF. The CDR3 DNA is TGTGCCAGCTCACTTAACACAGATACGCAGTATTTT.

The genes are TRBV7-9 and TRBJ2-2, with D perhaps TRBD1 (5 bases). There are 13 residues in the CDR3. Germline V gives CDR1 SEHNR, CDR2 FQNEAQ (reference sequence). Trimming removed 5 bases from V and 3 bases from J, with 7 bases in between. The CDR3, as DNA: TGTGCCAGCAGCCTACAGGACACCGGGGAGCTGTTTTTT. Its protein product is CASSLQDTGELFF.

The chain employs TRBV6-5 and TRBJ1-2, with a possible D match to TRBD1 (6 bases). This CDR3 region has 15 residues. The germline gives CDR1 MNHEY, CDR2 SVGAGI. The V end was cut by 0 bases, the J end by 6 bases, with 14 bases between. The CDR3 nucleotides are TGTGCCAGCAGTTACTCGATGGGGGGGCAGGATGGCTACACCTTC. Translation: CASSYSMGGQDGYTF.

The chain uses TRBV27 and TRBJ2-7; the match to TRBD1 covers 7 bases. This CDR3 has 15 amino acids. After removal of 2 bases from V and 0 bases from J, the junction contained 4 bases not matched to a gene. Germline V gives CDR1 MNHEY, CDR2 SMNVEV (reference sequence). The CDR3 coding sequence is TGTGCCAGCAGTTTAGATGGGACAGCCTCCTACGAGCAGTACTTC. Its protein product is CASSLDGTASYEQYF.

The J gene is TRBJ1-2, the V gene TRBV6-1; no firm D call. Germline V gene lookup returns CDR1 MNHNS and CDR2 SASEGT. This CDR3 spans 16 amino acids. With 4 bases removed from V and 6 bases from J, the gap between germline ends came to 21 bases. The CDR3 coding sequence is TGTGCCAGCAGTGCGCGGGGAATGGGCGTATGGGATGGCTACACCTTC. This codes for CASSARGMGVWDGYTF.

The gene calls are TRBV24-1 and TRBJ2-1; a weak D match, TRBD1 (5 bases). V was pared by 1 base and J by 2 bases, with 14 bases between. The CDR3 spans 17 residues. The germline CDR1 and CDR2 sequences are KGHDR and SFDVKD. The chain's CDR3 is CATSDFVAGSAYNEQFF. The CDR3 nucleotides are TGTGCCACCAGTGATTTCGTGGCAGGGTCGGCCTACAATGAGCAGTTCTTC.